The rows below give T cell receptor beta chains drawn from one sample of a study of monozygotic twins with inflammatory bowel disease. TCRdb reprocessed the 5' RACE reads; each CDR3 protein has one entry and no DNA is given. This sample's clone table lists approximately 85,000 distinct CDR3 sequences. The sample taken for sequencing was blood. These receptor sequences come from a human donor with ulcerative colitis or Crohn's disease, or a healthy co-twin of an affected twin (not recorded which). Each CDR3 is given with its conserved first and last residue.

>TRBJ1-1|TRBV7-3
CASSPGPNTEAFF
>TRBJ1-5|TRBV18
CASSPTDSQPQHF
>TRBJ1-5|TRBV5-6
CASTESYSNQPQHF
>TRBJ2-5|TRBV5-4
CASSPAQGVRETQYF
>TRBJ1-2|TRBV5-1
CASSPSPQGAGGYTF
>TRBJ1-6|TRBV12-3/TRBV12-4
CAAGMNNSPLHF
>TRBJ1-6|TRBV15
CATSRVNSPLHF
>TRBJ2-5|TRBV12-3/TRBV12-4
CASSFRGPDQETQYF
>TRBJ1-1|TRBV2
CASSELGREAFF
>TRBJ1-5|TRBV20-1
CSARESIRTVGYSNQPQHF
>TRBJ1-1|TRBV6-1
CASSEIVLGGTEAFF
>TRBJ1-4|TRBV3-1
CASSQDPGQGNEKLFF
>TRBJ2-1|TRBV11-3
CASSPTLGEQFF
>TRBJ1-2|TRBV20-1
CSAPGDPPNYGYTF
>TRBJ1-3|TRBV18
CASSLTNSGSGNTIYF
>TRBJ1-1|TRBV3-1
CASSKMTGGTEAFF